The 20 T cell receptor beta chains listed next were all sequenced from one sample in a study of blood T cells in healthy people across ages. A second PCR of 7 to 11 cycles used a sample-barcoded 5' primer and a J-beta primer mix. TCRdb reprocessed the 5' RACE reads with MiXCR, giving one entry per CDR3 protein. The repertoire holds hundreds of thousands of distinct CDR3 sequences, with less than 35% as singletons. The sample comprised blood. These receptors were taken from a woman at least 80 years old in good health.

The table lists this clonotype with many counts. The gene calls are TRBV20-1 and TRBJ2-3, with TRBD2 matching 11 bases. The V gene end was trimmed by 4 bases and the J gene end by 2 bases; junction bases not matched to a gene: 5. This CDR3 is built from 15 residues. CDR1 DFQATT and CDR2 SNEGSKA come from the germline V gene (reference sequence). The CDR3 nucleotides are TGCAGTGCTACTTGGACTAGCGGGCCCACAGATACGCAGTATTTT. Translated, it gives CSATWTSGPTDTQYF.

The V gene is TRBV19, the J gene TRBJ1-1; D perhaps matches TRBD1 (6 bases). Trimming pared 1 base from V and 1 base from J, leaving 10 bases between. This CDR3 is built from 15 residues. The V gene's germline CDR1 is LNHDA and CDR2 SQIVND (reference sequence). DNA for the CDR3: TGTGCCAGTAGTATAGGCATACAGGGGAACACTGAAGCTTTCTTT. Its protein is CASSIGIQGNTEAFF.

The gene calls are TRBV7-2 and TRBJ1-1; perhaps TRBD1 as D (5 bases). Trimming removed 7 bases from V and 4 bases from J, with 16 bases in between. Germline V gene sequence: CDR1 SGHTA, CDR2 FQGNSA. This CDR3 has 14 residues. The CDR3 bases are TGTGCCAGCACCCCACGGGGGGGAAGCACTGAAGCTTTCTTT. Translating it yields CASTPRGGSTEAFF. The whole variable domain, filled in from reference TRBV7-2 and TRBJ1-1, reads GAGVSQSPSNKVTEKGKDVELRCDPISGHTALYWYRQSLGQGLEFLIYFQGNSAPDKSGLPSDRFSAERTGGSVSTLTIQRTQQEDSAVYLCASTPRGGSTEAFFGQGTRLTVV.

This clonotype was counted many times. This CDR3 is CASSLPGGPNNEQFF. CDR3 nucleotide sequence: TGTGCCAGCAGTTTACCGGGGGGACCGAACAATGAGCAGTTCTTC. V and J are TRBV6-2 or TRBV6-3 and TRBJ2-1; TRBD2 aligns across 7 bases. From germline, CDR1 is MNHEY and CDR2 SVGEGT. The trim removed 4 bases at V and 5 bases at J, leaving 8 bases unmatched. This CDR3 is built from 15 residues.

The sample holds many counts of this clonotype. The chain recombines TRBV7-2 with TRBJ2-1; D is uncertain. The CDR3 contains 14 residues. Germline assignment: CDR1 SGHTA and CDR2 FQGNSA. The V and J ends lost 4 bases and 8 bases respectively, with 15 bases between them. CDR3 sequence reads: CASSSPGVGYEQFF. CDR3 nucleotides: TGTGCCAGCAGCTCACCGGGCGTGGGATATGAGCAGTTCTTC. Together with reference TRBV7-2 and TRBJ2-1, the CDR3 gives the full variable domain: GAGVSQSPSNKVTEKGKDVELRCDPISGHTALYWYRQSLGQGLEFLIYFQGNSAPDKSGLPSDRFSAERTGGSVSTLTIQRTQQEDSAVYLCASSSPGVGYEQFFGPGTRLTVL.

This chain links TRBV20-1 with TRBJ1-1; D ambiguous. Germline assignment: CDR1 DFQATT and CDR2 SNEGSKA (reference sequence). Trimming took off 5 bases at V and 11 bases at J, with 12 bases between the two ends. The CDR3 contains 10 residues. CDR3 loop: CSAWGGRAFF. The CDR3 bases are TGCAGTGCTTGGGGTGGACGGGCTTTCTTT.

The table lists this clonotype with a few counts. A read error may be the cause here, since a much bigger clone is one base away. The chain combines TRBV7-3 with TRBJ2-6; TRBD1 might be the D (5 bases). CDR1 and CDR2 (germline): SGHTA, FQGTGA. The CDR3 has 15 amino acids. The CDR3 coding sequence is TGTGCCAGCAGCCAAGGGGCAATTGGGGCCAACGTCCGGACTTTC. Its protein is CASSQGAIGANVRTF.

Only a few counts were recorded for this clonotype. Possible read error: a much larger clone is one base away. V and J are TRBV7-8 and TRBJ2-5; D gene uncertain. The closer fit of TRBJ2-7 to the DNA end suggests the J call may be wrong. CDR1 SGHVS and CDR2 FQNEAQ come from the germline V gene. The CDR3 spans 13 residues. The DNA for the CDR3 is TGTGCCGGCAGCTTATATGTAGGCGACGAGCAGTACTTC. Residues: CAGSLYVGDEQYF.

This clonotype was seen repeatedly, ten times or more. The rearrangement links TRBV6-2 or TRBV6-3 to TRBJ2-3; 10 bases match TRBD2. In germline, CDR1 is MNHEY, CDR2 SVGEGT. The J segment lost 2 bases and the V segment lost 6 bases, leaving 5 bases of the junction unmatched. This CDR3 is built from 15 residues. The CDR3 DNA follows: TGTGCCAGCAGCAAACTAGCGGGGCCCACAGATACGCAGTATTTT. Residues: CASSKLAGPTDTQYF.

The rearrangement links TRBV7-6 to TRBJ2-7; no firm D call. CDR1 SGHVS and CDR2 FNYEAQ come from the germline V gene. The CDR3 runs to 13 residues. The V and J ends lost 2 bases and 3 bases respectively, with 8 bases between them. CDR3 residues: CASSLLGRYEQYF. The DNA for the CDR3 is TGTGCCAGCAGCTTATTAGGACGCTACGAGCAGTACTTC. Looking up the rest from reference TRBV7-6 and TRBJ2-7 gives the full variable domain: GAGVSQSPRYKVTKRGQDVALRCDPISGHVSLYWYRQALGQGPEFLTYFNYEAQQDKSGLPNDRFSAERPEGSISTLTIQRTEQRDSAMYRCASSLLGRYEQYFGPGTRLTVT.

This clonotype was detected only a few times. Possible read error: a much larger clone is one base away. J is TRBJ2-7 and V is TRBV10-3; TRBD2 is a possible D gene (6 bases). Germline V gives CDR1 ENHRY, CDR2 SYGVKD. Trimming removed 4 bases from V and 3 bases from J, with 10 bases in between. CDR3 length equals 13 residues. CDR3 nucleotide sequence: TGTGCCATCAGTGGGGGGGAAGTCTACGAGCAGTACTTC. As protein: CAISGGEVYEQYF.

V usage is TRBV5-1 and J usage is TRBJ2-3; 7 bases are shared with TRBD1. Germline V lookup: CDR1 SGHRS, CDR2 YFSETQ. There are 16 residues in the CDR3. The ends lost 4 bases at V and 4 bases at J; junction bases unmatched: 12. CDR3 residues: CASSLRDSGNADTQYF. The DNA for the CDR3 is TGCGCCAGCAGCCTAAGGGACAGCGGTAATGCAGATACGCAGTATTTT. Based on the CDR3 plus reference TRBV5-1 and TRBJ2-3, the full variable domain is KAGVTQTPRYLIKTRGQQVTLSCSPISGHRSVSWYQQTPGQGLQFLFEYFSETQRNKGNFPGRFSGRQFSNSRSEMNVSTLELGDSALYLCASSLRDSGNADTQYFGPGTRLTVL.

This clonotype was seen ten or more times. The V and J genes are TRBV5-5 and TRBJ1-5, with TRBD1 as a possible D gene (6 bases). This CDR3 spans 13 amino acids. V was pared by 9 bases and J by 3 bases, with 13 bases between. In germline, CDR1 is SGHKS, CDR2 YYEKEE (reference sequence). The CDR3 loop reads CATGLGANQPQHF. DNA of the CDR3: TGTGCCACCGGGTTGGGGGCCAATCAGCCCCAGCATTTT.

The J gene is TRBJ2-1, the V gene TRBV19; 7 bases are a match to TRBD1. The J call may not be correct, given that the DNA end is closer to TRBJ2-7. Germline V gene data show CDR1 as LNHDA and CDR2 as SQIVND (reference sequence). The CDR3 has 14 residues. The CDR3 reads CASSRDRKYNEQYF. The CDR3 DNA follows: TGTGCCAGTAGCAGGGACAGAAAATACAATGAGCAGTACTTC.

As to this clonotype: Germline is not matched at one junction end, which may reflect a read error. The CDR3 sequence: CAGSAYRVSSHNEQFF. In DNA form, the CDR3 reads TGTGCCGGCAGCGCCTACAGGGTAAGCTCCCACAATGAGCAGTTCTTC. J is TRBJ2-1 and V is TRBV7-8, with D maybe TRBD1 (6 bases). The CDR3 is made up of 16 amino acids. Germline assignment: CDR1 SGHVS and CDR2 FQNEAQ.

The V and J genes are TRBV29-1 and TRBJ2-1; 8 bases are a match to TRBD1. J gave up 6 bases and V 7 bases, and 11 bases lay outside the gene matches. The CDR3 loop spans 14 amino acids. CDR1 is SQVTM, CDR2 ANQGSEA, per germline. CDR3 nucleotides: TGCAGCGCCAAGGCAGGGGGCTATGGCAATGAGCAGTTCTTC. The encoded protein is CSAKAGGYGNEQFF.

A few counts support this clonotype. The chain joins TRBV7-2 to TRBJ2-5; tentative D call: TRBD1 (6 bases). The end of the DNA aligns better with TRBJ2-7, so the J call may be wrong. Germline CDR1 SGHTA, CDR2 FQGNSA. The CDR3 extends over 13 amino acids. The CDR3 DNA reads TGTGCCAGCAGCTCGAACAGGGTTTCCGAGCAGTACTTC. Its protein is CASSSNRVSEQYF.

This clonotype has more than one count but fewer than ten. Just one base apart from a much larger clone, this may be a read error. V is TRBV3-1 and J is TRBJ2-5; no reliable D call. The length of the CDR3 is 14 residues. Germline CDR1 and CDR2: LGHDT and YNNKEL (reference sequence). The germline V and J ends were trimmed by 3 bases and 5 bases, with 13 bases remaining between them. For the CDR3, the DNA is TGTGCCAGCAGCCAGGTCGGTGGGTCTGAGACCCAGTACTTC. Amino acids: CASSQVGGSETQYF.

This clonotype was picked up many times. The chain carries TRBV20-1 and TRBJ2-1, with D perhaps matching TRBD1 or TRBD2 (6 bases each). Germline V gene lookup returns CDR1 DFQATT and CDR2 SNEGSKA (reference sequence). The V end lost 1 base, the J end lost 8 bases, and 12 bases lay between the germline ends. CDR3 size: 13 residues. The CDR3 coding sequence is TGCAGTGCTAGAGGGGGGGCTCCCCATGAGCAGTTCTTC. It is translated as CSARGGAPHEQFF.

The table lists this clonotype with many counts. V is TRBV4-3 and J is TRBJ2-5; 9 bases agree with TRBD2. Germline assignment: CDR1 LGHNA and CDR2 YSLEER. J was trimmed by 1 base and V by 0 bases; bases with no gene match: 6. The CDR3 extends over 17 amino acids. DNA for the CDR3: TGCGCCAGCAGCCAAGAGGGAACTAGCGGGCGCCAAGAGACCCAGTACTTC. Translated: CASSQEGTSGRQETQYF.